A single sample is the source of the 14 T cell receptor beta chains below, sequenced in a study of T-cell memory formation after mild COVID-19. Using its own MiXCR run on the 5' RACE reads, TCRdb lists one record per CDR3 protein. The sample contains hundreds of thousands of distinct CDR3 sequences, roughly 18% of which appear only once. Sequencing was performed on PBMCs or a T cell subset sorted from them (not recorded which). These receptors were obtained from an adult woman who had mild COVID-19 (a few samples of this study predate the infection). Cell type and time point are not known.

The gene calls are TRBV18 and TRBJ1-5; D is perhaps TRBD1 (6 bases). This CDR3 region has 18 residues. The V gene's germline CDR1 is KGHSH and CDR2 LQKENI. V gave up 3 bases and J gave up 1 base, with 19 bases separating them. The CDR3 loop is CASSPLGGQSSSNQPQHF. DNA of the CDR3: TGTGCCAGCTCACCGCTTGGGGGACAAAGTTCGAGCAATCAGCCCCAGCATTTT.

This clonotype has just a few counts. The chain is built from TRBV20-1 and TRBJ1-3, with D hard to call. From germline, CDR1 is DFQATT and CDR2 SNEGSKA (reference sequence). The length of the CDR3 is 14 residues. The ends were cut back, 0 bases at V and 0 bases at J, with 6 bases in the middle. The CDR3 is CSARDVPSGNTIYF. For the CDR3, the DNA is TGCAGTGCTAGAGATGTACCCTCTGGAAACACCATATATTTT.

The chain joins TRBV5-1 to TRBJ2-2; D is possibly TRBD2 (6 bases). Trimming shortened V by 4 bases and J by 1 base, and 14 bases separated the two germline ends. In germline, CDR1 is SGHRS, CDR2 YFSETQ. This CDR3 contains 16 residues. This CDR3 reads CASSPAGTENTGELFF. CDR3 nucleotides: TGCGCCAGCAGCCCCGCAGGGACTGAGAACACCGGGGAGCTGTTTTTT.

This chain joins TRBV30 and TRBJ2-3; TRBD1 agrees at 9 bases. The CDR3 spans 15 residues. Germline V CDR1 and CDR2: GTSNPN, SVGIG (reference sequence). Trimming removed 7 bases from V and 2 bases from J; junction bases left unmatched: 10. CDR3 in DNA: TGTGCCTCGGCGAAGGGACAGGGAGACACAGATACGCAGTATTTT. Translated, it gives CASAKGQGDTDTQYF.

The table lists this clonotype with a few counts. This chain uses TRBV7-9 with TRBJ2-3, with 8 bases aligning to TRBD2. The junction had 6 bases not matched to a gene; V was cut back by 4 bases and J by 6 bases. This CDR3 comprises 14 residues. Germline V gene sequence: CDR1 SEHNR, CDR2 FQNEAQ (reference sequence). CDR3 bases: TGTGCCAGCAGCTCGACTAGCGAGAGGGATACGCAGTATTTT. It codes for CASSSTSERDTQYF.

The chain carries TRBV29-1 and TRBJ1-1; D not certain. Per the germline V gene, CDR1 is SQVTM and CDR2 is ANQGSEA. There are 16 residues in the CDR3. V dropped 1 base and J dropped 3 bases, with 18 bases sitting between them. The DNA for the CDR3 is TGCAGCGTTGAAGTTCATATTAATCTCGTGGACACTGAAGCTTTCTTT. Its translation: CSVEVHINLVDTEAFF.

This clonotype was seen a single time. This rearrangement joins TRBV24-1 to TRBJ2-3, with a possible D match to TRBD1 (6 bases). Germline V gene data show CDR1 as KGHDR and CDR2 as SFDVKD. This CDR3 is 16 amino acids long. V was shortened by 5 bases and J by 3 bases, with 17 bases between the two germline ends. The CDR3 region is CATSGGQGLRTDTQYF. The CDR3 coding sequence is TGTGCCACCAGTGGGGGTCAGGGGTTAAGGACAGATACGCAGTATTTT.

The rearrangement uses TRBV12-3 or TRBV12-4 and TRBJ2-1, with 14 bases fitting TRBD2. J was trimmed by 2 bases and V by 3 bases; bases with no gene match: 15. The CDR3 has 21 amino acids. In DNA form, the CDR3 reads TGTGCCAGCAGTTTCGCCCTAGGGACTAGCGGGGGTCAATTCGCCTACAATGAGCAGTTCTTC. Amino acid sequence: CASSFALGTSGGQFAYNEQFF.

The J gene is TRBJ2-7, the V gene TRBV7-8, with 8 nucleotides matching TRBD2. V gave up 5 bases and J gave up 0 bases; unmatched junction bases: 6. Germline CDR1 reads SGHVS; CDR2 reads FQNEAQ. CDR3 size: 15 residues. CDR3 residues: CASSPLAGSSYEQYF. CDR3 DNA sequence: TGTGCCAGCAGCCCTTTAGCGGGGAGCTCCTACGAGCAGTACTTC. Combining the CDR3 with reference TRBV7-8 and TRBJ2-7 gives the whole variable domain GAGVSQSPRYKVAKRGQDVALRCDPISGHVSLFWYQQALGQGPEFLTYFQNEAQLDKSGLPSDRFFAERPEGSVSTLKIQRTQQEDSAVYLCASSPLAGSSYEQYFGPGTRLTVT.

The J gene is TRBJ2-7, the V gene TRBV10-3; D unresolved. The CDR3 loop spans 13 amino acids. Between the trimmed V and J ends, which lost 4 bases and 0 bases, there was a span of 7 bases. Germline CDR1 ENHRY, CDR2 SYGVKD. The chain's CDR3 is CAISVGSSYEQYF. The DNA of the CDR3 is TGTGCCATCAGTGTTGGATCCTCCTACGAGCAGTACTTC.

The V call is TRBV9, the J call TRBJ2-5, with TRBD2 matching over 8 bases. V shed 3 bases, J shed 1 base, and the junction held 5 bases outside the gene matches. The CDR3 extends over 15 amino acids. Germline V gene lookup returns CDR1 SGDLS and CDR2 YYNGEE. The CDR3 DNA reads TGTGCCAGCAGCGAAGCCGCGGGGGGCCAAGAGACCCAGTACTTC. Translated, it gives CASSEAAGGQETQYF.

The rearrangement links TRBV6-2 or TRBV6-3 to TRBJ2-1, with 8 bases matching TRBD1. Trimming at V came to 6 bases and at J to 2 bases, leaving 9 bases not matched to a gene. Germline lookup yields CDR1 MNHEY and CDR2 SVGEGT. The CDR3 is made up of 16 amino acids. As DNA, the CDR3 is TGTGCCAGCAGCCGCGGGACAGGTTCGACCTACAATGAGCAGTTCTTC. Protein product: CASSRGTGSTYNEQFF.

This clonotype showed up just a few times. The V call is TRBV5-1, the J call TRBJ2-2, with unresolved D. Germline CDR1 and CDR2: SGHRS and YFSETQ. Trimming cost V 3 bases and J 1 base, with 10 bases left between them. The CDR3 loop spans 15 amino acids. This chain's CDR3 is CASSSDRLNTGELFF. Written as DNA, the CDR3 is TGCGCCAGCAGCTCCGATCGGTTGAACACCGGGGAGCTGTTTTTT.

The chain is built from TRBV20-1 and TRBJ2-7; TRBD1 agrees at 8 bases. J lost 3 bases, V lost 0 bases, and 7 bases had no gene match. From germline, CDR1 is DFQATT and CDR2 SNEGSKA (reference sequence). CDR3 length: 15 residues. The CDR3 is CSARDPGGSDYEQYF. The CDR3 region has the DNA TGCAGTGCTAGAGATCCAGGGGGCAGTGACTACGAGCAGTACTTC.